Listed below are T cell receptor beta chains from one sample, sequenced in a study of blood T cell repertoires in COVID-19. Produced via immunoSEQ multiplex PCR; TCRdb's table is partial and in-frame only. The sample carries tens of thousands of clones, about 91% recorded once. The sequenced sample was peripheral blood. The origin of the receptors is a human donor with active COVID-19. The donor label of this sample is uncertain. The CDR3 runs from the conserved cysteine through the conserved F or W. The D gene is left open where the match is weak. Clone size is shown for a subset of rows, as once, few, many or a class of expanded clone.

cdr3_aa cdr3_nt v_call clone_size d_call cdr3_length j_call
CASSQERGSYGYTF TGCGCCAGCAGCCAGGAGCGGGGCTCCTATGGCTACACCTTC TRBV4-3 once - 14 TRBJ1-2
CASSFSYLSAFGYTF TGTGCCAGCAGCTTTTCCTACCTGTCAGCGTTCGGCTACACCTTC TRBV7-9 - - 15 TRBJ1-2
CASSRRSGSSADTQYF TGTGCCAGCAGCAGACGTAGCGGGTCTTCCGCAGATACGCAGTATTTT TRBV7-2 - TRBD2 16 TRBJ2-3
CASSVLAGEGETQYF TGTGCCAGCAGCGTACTAGCGGGGGAGGGAGAGACCCAGTACTTC TRBV9 - TRBD2 15 TRBJ2-5
CASSLDPNRLGGQFF TGTGCCAGCAGCTTGGACCCTAATAGACTAGGTGGGCAGTTCTTC TRBV5-5 - - 15 TRBJ2-1
CASSLAEDGYTF TGTGCCAGCAGCTTGGCCGAGGATGGCTACACCTTC TRBV5-4 - - 12 TRBJ1-2
CATSEGTGGNSPLHF TGTGCCACCAGTGAGGGGACAGGGGGCAATTCACCCCTCCACTTT TRBV24-1 - TRBD1 15 TRBJ1-6
CASSFRLAGARSHEQYF TGTGCCAGCAGTTTTAGGCTAGCGGGGGCCCGGAGCCACGAGCAGTACTTC TRBV28 - TRBD2 17 TRBJ2-7
CASSTRTGGNLYGYTF TGTGCCAGTAGTACTAGGACAGGGGGGAACCTTTATGGCTACACCTTC TRBV19 - TRBD1 16 TRBJ1-2
CASSLAALAGPSSYNEQFF TGTGCCAGCAGCTTGGCGGCACTAGCGGGGCCCAGCTCCTACAATGAGCAGTTCTTC TRBV5-8 - TRBD2 19 TRBJ2-1
CASSLSRGFGGYEQYF TGTGCCAGCAGCTTAAGCAGGGGGTTCGGAGGTTACGAGCAGTACTTC TRBV7-8 - TRBD1 16 TRBJ2-7
CASSWRDGSYNEQFF TGCGCCAGCAGCTGGCGGGACGGTTCCTACAATGAGCAGTTCTTC TRBV5-1 once - 15 TRBJ2-1
CASSPVSPGGRAYEQYF TGCGCCAGCAGCCCCGTGTCGCCGGGGGGGAGAGCCTACGAGCAGTACTTC TRBV5-1 - TRBD2 17 TRBJ2-7
CSARQGGTETQYF TGCAGCGCCCGACAGGGAGGAACAGAGACCCAGTACTTC TRBV29-1 - - 13 TRBJ2-5
CASSISGTGFSYEQYF TGTGCCAGTAGTATCTCTGGGACAGGCTTCTCCTACGAGCAGTACTTC TRBV19 - TRBD1 16 TRBJ2-7
CASSQDRRFSGNTIYF TGTGCCAGCAGCCAAGATCGCAGGTTCTCTGGAAACACCATATATTTT TRBV14 - - 16 TRBJ1-3
CASSEYYYGQVGGYTF TGTGCCAGCAGTGAATATTATTACGGACAGGTGGGAGGCTACACCTTC TRBV25-1 once TRBD1 16 TRBJ1-2
CASSVEGGNQPQHF TGTGCCAGCAGCGTAGAGGGGGGCAATCAGCCCCAGCATTTT TRBV9 - - 14 TRBJ1-5
CASDRGGNTEAFF TGTGCCAGCGACCGGGGAGGGAACACTGAAGCTTTCTTT TRBV7-9 - - 13 TRBJ1-1
CARSLEGQTSYEQYF TGTGCCAGAAGCTTGGAAGGACAGACCTCCTACGAGCAGTACTTC TRBV5-3 - - 15 TRBJ2-7
CASSQGRGGDEQYF TGTGCCAGCAGCCAAGGGCGGGGCGGCGACGAGCAGTACTTC TRBV3-1/TRBV3-2 once - 14 TRBJ2-7
CASSPWRTGNTEAFF TGTGCCAGTAGTCCCTGGCGGACAGGCAACACTGAAGCTTTCTTT TRBV19 - TRBD1 15 TRBJ1-1
CASSLVQGYGYTF TGTGCCAGCAGTTTAGTACAGGGTTATGGCTACACCTTC TRBV12-3/TRBV12-4 - - 13 TRBJ1-2
CASSGDRVVNEKLFF TGTGCCAGCAGCGGGGACAGGGTTGTAAATGAAAAACTGTTTTTT TRBV5-5 - TRBD1 15 TRBJ1-4
CASTLRGTNEKLFF TGTGCCAGTACCTTAAGGGGGACTAATGAAAAACTGTTTTTT TRBV19 - - 14 TRBJ1-4
CASSNESGELFF TGTGCCAGCAGCAATGAGTCCGGGGAGCTGTTTTTT TRBV21-1 - - 12 TRBJ2-2
CASSLASGGEEFF TGTGCCAGCAGCTTAGCGAGCGGGGGGGAGGAGTTCTTC TRBV7-7 - TRBD2 13 TRBJ2-1
CASSLEYRDRNQPQHF TGTGCCAGCAGCTTAGAATACAGGGATCGCAATCAGCCCCAGCATTTT TRBV7-6 - - 16 TRBJ1-5
CSGWGRRDSLQPQHF TGCAGCGGTTGGGGACGTCGGGACAGCCTTCAGCCCCAGCATTTT TRBV29-1 - TRBD1 15 TRBJ1-5
CASSEQAGVQETQYF TGTGCCAGCAGTGAACAGGCGGGGGTCCAAGAGACCCAGTACTTC TRBV6-1 - TRBD2 15 TRBJ2-5
CASSDGKGHIQYF TGTGCCAGCAGTGATGGGAAGGGGCACATTCAGTACTTC TRBV6-1 - - 13 TRBJ2-4
CSASPEGAVYEQYF TGCAGTGCTAGTCCGGAGGGGGCGGTCTACGAGCAGTACTTC TRBV20-1 once - 14 TRBJ2-7
CARGCPYNSPLHF TGTGCCCGCGGGTGTCCCTATAATTCACCCCTCCACTTT TRBV30 - - 13 TRBJ1-6
CASSFDSSGDTQYF TGTGCCAGCAGTTTCGATAGTAGCGGAGATACGCAGTATTTT TRBV27 once - 14 TRBJ2-3
CSASVTPNYEQYF TGCAGTGCTAGTGTGACACCGAATTACGAGCAGTACTTC TRBV20-1 - - 13 TRBJ2-7
CASSPVVNGEQYF TGTGCCAGCTCACCAGTCGTTAACGGCGAGCAGTACTTC TRBV18 - - 13 TRBJ2-7
CASSLSKIAGIDTQYF TGTGCCAGCAGTTTATCGAAGATAGCGGGGATCGATACGCAGTATTTT TRBV27 - TRBD2 16 TRBJ2-3
CASSSDTHNEQFF TGCGCCAGCAGTTCCGACACTCACAATGAGCAGTTCTTC TRBV5-1 - - 13 TRBJ2-1
CASSLGDRGGTEAFF TGTGCCAGCTCACTTGGGGACAGGGGAGGCACTGAAGCTTTCTTT TRBV18 - TRBD1 15 TRBJ1-1
CASPLPDTQYF TGTGCCAGCCCCCTACCGGATACGCAGTATTTT TRBV6-5 - - 11 TRBJ2-3
CASSPRGQGAYNEQFF TGTGCCAGCAGCCCCCGGGGACAGGGTGCCTACAATGAGCAGTTCTTC TRBV9 - TRBD1 16 TRBJ2-1
CASSQADGGGGYTF TGCGCCAGCAGCCAAGCAGATGGGGGGGGTGGCTACACCTTC TRBV4-1 - - 14 TRBJ1-2
CASSYSGGEHTEAFF TGTGCCAGCAGTTACTCGGGAGGGGAGCACACTGAAGCTTTCTTT TRBV6-5 - - 15 TRBJ1-1
CASYEQGYTEAFF TGTGCCAGCTACGAACAGGGGTACACTGAAGCTTTCTTT TRBV18 - TRBD1 13 TRBJ1-1
CASSLGDRVGRGEKLFF TGCGCCAGCAGCTTGGGCGACAGGGTAGGACGAGGGGAAAAACTGTTTTTT TRBV5-1 - TRBD1 17 TRBJ1-4
CASSLIGGDNQPQHF TGCGCCAGCAGCCTCATCGGGGGTGACAATCAGCCCCAGCATTTT TRBV5-1 few - 15 TRBJ1-5
CASGGTGGTDTQYF TGTGCCAGCGGTGGGACAGGAGGCACAGATACGCAGTATTTT TRBV2 once TRBD1 14 TRBJ2-3
CASSPGQSSPQETQYF TGTGCCAGCAGTCCAGGACAGTCCTCCCCCCAAGAGACCCAGTACTTC TRBV27 - - 16 TRBJ2-5
CASSVGVGKETQYF TGTGCCAGCAGCGTAGGGGTCGGGAAAGAGACCCAGTACTTC TRBV9 - - 14 TRBJ2-5
CASSTRVATRSNYGYTF TGTGCCAGCAGTACCCGGGTCGCGACTCGATCTAACTATGGCTACACCTTC TRBV6-2/TRBV6-3 - - 17 TRBJ1-2
CASKTGDYGYTF TGTGCCAGCAAGACAGGGGACTATGGCTACACCTTC TRBV6-5 - TRBD1 12 TRBJ1-2
CASSLRGPQETQYF TGTGCCAGCAGCTTACGAGGGCCTCAAGAGACCCAGTACTTC TRBV5-4 - - 14 TRBJ2-5